This TCR beta chain was sequenced during a study of shared clonotypes between healthy human individuals. This CDR3 region has 14 residues. Germline values: CDR1 LNHDA, CDR2 SQIVND (reference sequence). Trimming took 6 bases from V and 7 from J; bases not matched to a gene: 8. Naive-designated CD8 cells lacked CD45RO, were positively enriched for CCR7, and omitted terminally differentiated effector memory CD45RA+ cells. An even split of each subset's genomic DNA across several immunoSEQ plates was performed. The assay was immunoSEQ multiplex PCR, and TCRdb's table has in-frame clones only and misses some. The data hold about 2.1 million clones, with 85% to 95% observed a single time.

This TCR derives from a man younger than 30 in good health. Some clones in this sample may be carry-over from other donors' samples. The rearrangement uses TRBV19 and TRBJ1-4, with 7 positions matching TRBD1. Sequencing was performed on naive CD8+ T cells from PBMCs. CDR3 sequence (DNA): TGTGCCAGTAGCAAACAGGGGAAAGGTGAAAAACTGTTTTTT. It yields the protein CASSKQGKGEKLFF.